The T cell receptor (beta chain) described here comes from a study of vaccination and CD4 T cells after COVID-19. Study in general: Four females and six males made up the convalescents, with two Hispanic. Following dose two, a median around 65 days (range 14 to 241) passed before post-vaccine samples were taken. Broader study findings: The study found that a median approximately 84% of reactive clones in convalescent patients appeared only post-vaccination.

About this clonotype itself: Its antigen is undetermined.

Via MiXCR, TCRdb re-called the PCR reads, giving one row per CDR3 protein. The profile covers roughly 30,000 distinct CDR3 sequences, with 45% to 55% appearing a single time and around 5.2% taken by the ten largest. This sample's time point: late sampling 161 to 241 days after vaccination in three convalescent patients. March to December 2020 was the span of positive PCR dates, which predated US Alpha, Beta and Delta variants. The V end was cut by 6 bases, the J end by 4 bases, with 15 bases between. The CDR3 loop spans 13 amino acids. Germline CDR1 and CDR2: DFQATT and SNEGSKA (reference sequence). Sample: CD4+ T cells from blood, taken about 7 months after SARS-CoV-2 vaccination. This chain joins TRBV20-1 and TRBJ2-5; D possibly corresponds to TRBD2 (7 bases). The TCR was taken from a human donor who had recovered from COVID-19. DNA of the CDR3: TGCAGTGCCGGGGGCCGGGAGGTAGAGACCCAGTACTTC. It translates to CSAGGREVETQYF.